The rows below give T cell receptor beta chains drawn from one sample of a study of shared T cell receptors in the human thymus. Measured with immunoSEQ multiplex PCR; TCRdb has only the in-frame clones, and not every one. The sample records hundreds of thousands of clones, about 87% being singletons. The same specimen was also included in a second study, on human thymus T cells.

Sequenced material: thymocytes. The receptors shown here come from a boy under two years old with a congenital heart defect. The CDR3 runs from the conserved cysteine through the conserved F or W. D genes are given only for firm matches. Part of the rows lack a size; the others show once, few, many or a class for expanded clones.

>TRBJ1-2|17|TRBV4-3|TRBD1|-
CASSLRDRGRLDYGYTF
TGCGCCAGCAGCCTCCGGGACAGGGGGCGCCTGGACTATGGCTACACCTTC
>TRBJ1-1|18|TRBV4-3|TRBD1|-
CASSHGTGNCQMNTEAFF
TGCGCCAGCAGCCACGGGACAGGGAACTGCCAAATGAACACTGAAGCTTTCTTT
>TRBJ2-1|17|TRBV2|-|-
CASSEFLASPFTDEQFF
TGTGCCAGCAGTGAATTTCTCGCTAGCCCATTCACGGATGAGCAGTTCTTC
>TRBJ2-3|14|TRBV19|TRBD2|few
CASSVSGETDTQYF
TGTGCCAGTAGTGTTAGCGGGGAGACAGATACGCAGTATTTT
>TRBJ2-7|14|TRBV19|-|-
CASSIGDPGLEQYF
TGTGCCAGTAGTATAGGGGACCCGGGACTCGAGCAGTACTTC
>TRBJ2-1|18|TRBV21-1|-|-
CASSKDLTSGREVNEQFF
TGTGCCAGCAGCAAAGATTTAACTAGCGGGAGGGAGGTGAATGAGCAGTTCTTC
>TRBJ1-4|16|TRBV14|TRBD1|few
CASSPTGAVGYEKLFF
TGTGCCAGCAGCCCTACAGGGGCCGTGGGGTATGAAAAACTGTTTTTT
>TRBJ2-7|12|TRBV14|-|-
CASSQARYEQYF
TGTGCCAGCAGCCAAGCCCGCTACGAGCAGTACTTC
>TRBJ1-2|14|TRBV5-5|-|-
CASSSSDSQYGYTF
TGTGCCAGCAGCTCCAGCGATTCCCAATATGGCTACACCTTC
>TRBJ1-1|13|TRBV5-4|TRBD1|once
CASSVTGGPEAFF
TGTGCCAGCAGCGTTACAGGGGGGCCTGAAGCTTTCTTT
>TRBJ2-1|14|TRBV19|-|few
CASSLDNRANEQFF
TGTGCCAGTAGTTTAGACAACAGGGCCAATGAGCAGTTCTTC
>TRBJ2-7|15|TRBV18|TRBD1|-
CASSARDRASYEQYF
TGTGCCAGCTCAGCCCGGGACAGGGCGTCCTACGAGCAGTACTTC
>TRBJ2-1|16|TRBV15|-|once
CATSIMDIQIYNEQFF
TGTGCCACCAGCATAATGGACATACAGATCTACAATGAGCAGTTCTTC
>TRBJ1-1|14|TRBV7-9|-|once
CASTHRVGNTEAFF
TGTGCCAGCACCCACCGGGTAGGAAACACTGAAGCTTTCTTT
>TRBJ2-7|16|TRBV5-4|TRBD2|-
CASSEFIAGRSYEQYF
TGTGCCAGCAGCGAATTTATAGCGGGCCGATCCTACGAGCAGTACTTC
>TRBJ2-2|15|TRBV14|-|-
CASSQKDRSTGELFF
TGTGCCAGCAGCCAAAAGGACAGATCCACCGGGGAGCTGTTTTTT
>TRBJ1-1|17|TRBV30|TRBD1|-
CAWDAGRGRGRNTEAFF
TGTGCCTGGGACGCGGGCAGGGGGCGTGGTAGGAACACTGAAGCTTTCTTT
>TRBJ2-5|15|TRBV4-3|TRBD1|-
CASSQGPGGRETQYF
TGCGCCAGCAGCCAAGGGCCAGGGGGCCGCGAGACCCAGTACTTC
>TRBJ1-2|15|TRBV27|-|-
CASSPRTGGFGGYTF
TGTGCCAGCAGTCCACGGACCGGGGGATTCGGGGGCTACACCTTC
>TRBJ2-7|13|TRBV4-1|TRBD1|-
CASSRDRGHEQYF
TGCGCCAGCAGCCGGGACAGGGGACACGAGCAGTACTTC
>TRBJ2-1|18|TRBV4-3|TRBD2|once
CASSQQTSGGAGIYEQFF
TGCGCCAGCAGCCAACAAACTAGCGGGGGGGCAGGCATCTATGAGCAGTTCTTC
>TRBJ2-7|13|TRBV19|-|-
CASHRQRTYEQYF
TGTGCCTCCCATAGGCAGCGAACCTACGAGCAGTACTTC